The next 9 T cell receptor beta chains were all read from a single sample in a study of HIV-infected patients and healthy controls. No cell fractionation was done, so the repertoire covers all unsorted peripheral blood T cells. About 500 ng RNA was reverse transcribed with alpha and beta constant-region primers. Separate chain-specific third strand synthesis with multiplexing indices produced the alpha and beta libraries. TCRdb passed the 5' RACE reads through MiXCR, listing each CDR3 protein once. This table has 9,900 or so distinct CDR3 sequences, around 5.3% appearing once. The input for sequencing was blood, taken before antiretroviral therapy. Receptor source: an adult with HIV infection.

In this sample, this clonotype turned up many times. The chain has TRBV7-9 and TRBJ1-2; D ambiguous. This CDR3 comprises 13 residues. Per germline, CDR1 SEHNR and CDR2 FQNEAQ (reference sequence). V dropped 5 bases and J dropped 3 bases, with 10 bases sitting between them. This CDR3 is CASSLPMHYGYTF. Here the CDR3 DNA reads TGTGCCAGCAGCCTACCAATGCACTATGGCTACACCTTC.

This clonotype was counted at least ten times. CDR3: CASSFEGGLRETQYF. Here the CDR3 DNA reads TGTGCCAGCAGTTTTGAGGGAGGGCTTCGGGAGACCCAGTACTTC. The chain recombines TRBV12-3 or TRBV12-4 with TRBJ2-5, with 7 bases lining up with TRBD2. CDR3 size: 15 residues. J gave up 5 bases and V 3 bases, and 9 bases lay outside the gene matches.

This clonotype is labeled as medium-sized. The CDR3 here is CSVEDRRVNTEAFF. The CDR3 nucleotides read TGCAGCGTTGAAGACCGCCGGGTGAACACTGAAGCTTTCTTT. This sequence joins TRBV29-1 and TRBJ1-1, with D unresolved. Deletions cut 0 bases from V and 0 bases from J, with 8 bases between. The CDR3 extends over 14 amino acids. Per the germline V gene, CDR1 is SQVTM and CDR2 is ANQGSEA.

This clonotype has at least ten counts. The rearrangement links TRBV11-2 to TRBJ1-2; a weak D match, TRBD1 (6 bases). This CDR3 has 14 amino acids. From germline, CDR1 is SGHAT and CDR2 FQNNGV. Trimming took 4 bases from V and 4 from J, leaving 13 bases between them. DNA of the CDR3: TGTGCCAGCAGCTCCGAACAGGGAGGCTATGGCTACACCTTC. Protein sequence: CASSSEQGGYGYTF.

This clonotype was counted only a few times. The gene calls are TRBV20-1 and TRBJ2-7; 7 bases map to TRBD1. Unmatched junction bases numbered 10, after V lost 5 bases and J lost 3 bases. CDR1 and CDR2 (germline): DFQATT, SNEGSKA (reference sequence). The CDR3 loop spans 14 amino acids. CDR3 amino acids: CSAGPGQLHYEQYF. CDR3 sequence (DNA): TGCAGTGCTGGACCGGGACAGCTACACTACGAGCAGTACTTC.

The DNA for the CDR3 is TGTGCCAGCAGCTTACCGGGCTCTGGAAACACCATATATTTT. This codes for CASSLPGSGNTIYF. The chain joins TRBV11-2 to TRBJ1-3; D is unresolved. The CDR3 is 14 amino acids. Germline CDR1 is SGHAT and CDR2 is FQNNGV. The ends were cut back, 2 bases at V and 0 bases at J, with 5 bases in the middle.

This clonotype is judged medium-sized. The chain is built from TRBV29-1 and TRBJ2-3; tentative D call: TRBD1 (6 bases). The V and J ends lost 3 bases and 3 bases respectively, with 13 bases between them. The CDR3 runs 14 residues. The germline CDR1 and CDR2 sequences are SQVTM and ANQGSEA. In nucleotides, the CDR3 is TGCAGCGTTGACGGGGAGAGGGGGACAGATACGCAGTATTTT. Its protein product is CSVDGERGTDTQYF.

The chain is built from TRBV24-1 and TRBJ2-2, with D perhaps matching TRBD1 (6 bases). CDR3 size: 16 residues. V was trimmed by 4 bases and J by 4 bases, leaving 15 bases between them. CDR1 is KGHDR, CDR2 SFDVKD, per germline. The CDR3 DNA sequence: TGTGCCACCAGTGACCTTTTTACAGGGACCACCGGGGAGCTGTTTTTT. Protein sequence: CATSDLFTGTTGELFF.

In its sample, this clonotype is hyperexpanded (1% or more). The chain couples TRBV20-1 to TRBJ2-3; D ambiguous. Germline CDR1 is DFQATT and CDR2 is SNEGSKA (reference sequence). V lost 5 bases, J lost 2 bases, and 17 bases lay in between. This CDR3 contains 15 residues. DNA for the CDR3: TGCAGTGCTCCCGAGGTAGAAGGATTCACAGATACGCAGTATTTT. Translation: CSAPEVEGFTDTQYF.